The sample holds a few counts of the clone carrying this T cell receptor (beta chain). Its cognate antigen is unknown. The sample comes from a study of response to subunit inactivated influenza vaccine. The study's findings and limits: The authors offered the suggestion that each seasonal influenza vaccination recruits few new T cells.

Each CDR3 protein gets one entry after TCRdb re-called the RT-PCR reads with MiXCR. The sample lists about 570,000 distinct CDR3 sequences; about 10% were seen once. Trimming removed 5 bases from V and 4 bases from J, with 6 bases in between. Germline V gene lookup returns CDR1 SQVTM and CDR2 ANQGSEA. This CDR3 spans 11 amino acids. This receptor was taken from a man between 50 and 59 years old who received an inactivated influenza vaccine. The chain has TRBV29-1 and TRBJ2-4, with D hard to call. The sample here was PBMCs from blood, taken on the day of vaccination. CDR3 nucleotides: TGCAGCGTTCGGGTGAAAAACATTCAGTACTTC. The encoded protein is CSVRVKNIQYF.